The text below deals with one TCR beta chain. Its cognate antigen is unknown. From germline, CDR1 is SEHNR and CDR2 FQNEAQ (reference sequence). The V and J ends lost 11 bases and 4 bases respectively, with 12 bases between them. CDR3 length: 12 residues. These data come from a study of radiation and T cells in renal cell carcinoma. Study as a whole: Nephrectomy followed 15 Gy stereotactic body radiation by 4 weeks.

Data came from immunoSEQ multiplex PCR; TCRdb stores just in-frame clones and leaves some out. The data show about 130,000 clones, over 75% seen once. Regarding the study as a whole: In blood, top tumor clones expanded by 2 weeks, shrinking by 4.

Time point described: baseline pretreatment blood. Sample treatment: 15 Gy SBRT to primary tumor, nephrectomy 4 weeks later. The source was blood, collected from a patient whose treatment included radiotherapy and nephrectomy. This sequence joins TRBV7-9 and TRBJ1-5, with D perhaps TRBD1 (5 bases). The TCR originated in a woman between 45 and 65 years old with renal cell carcinoma. CDR3 residues: CAWGERNQPQHF. CDR3 sequence (DNA): TGTGCCTGGGGGGAACGAAATCAGCCCCAGCATTTT.